The 3 T cell receptor beta chains below come from one sample, sequenced in a study of control samples from healthy donors and cancer patients. The repertoire was sequenced with immunoSEQ multiplex PCR; TCRdb's copy has only in-frame clones and lacks some. The sample lists about 180,000 clones; around 94% were seen once. Sequenced sample: blood. The source of these receptors is a woman aged 18-29 years in good health.

CDR3 sequence: CSASIQETQYF. Here the CDR3 DNA reads TGCAGTGCGTCCATCCAAGAGACCCAGTACTTC. The chain couples TRBV20-1 to TRBJ2-5; D unresolved. The germline V gene encodes CDR1 DFQATT and CDR2 SNEGSKA (reference sequence). The germline V and J ends were trimmed by 6 bases and 1 base, with 6 bases remaining between them. The CDR3 covers 11 residues.

In regard to this clone: This CDR3 is also generated by other DNA sequences in the sample. The rearrangement joins TRBV5-6 to TRBJ2-5, with D perhaps assigned TRBD1 or TRBD2 (6 bases each). V was cut by 5 bases and J by 4 bases, with 12 bases left in between. Germline V gene lookup returns CDR1 SGHDT and CDR2 YYEEEE. The CDR3 totals 13 residues. CDR3 amino acids: CASSLGGLETQYF. The CDR3 bases are TGTGCCAGCAGTCTCGGGGGCTTAGAGACCCAGTACTTC.

J is TRBJ1-4 and V is TRBV4-1; no clear D gene. This CDR3 is 18 amino acids long. V was shortened by 0 bases and J by 4 bases, with 18 bases between the two germline ends. Germline CDR1 and CDR2: MGHRA and YSYEKL. The CDR3 sequence is CASSQEGSPTVGNEKLFF. CDR3 sequence (DNA): TGCGCCAGCAGCCAAGAGGGAAGCCCTACGGTCGGTAATGAAAAACTGTTTTTT.